This TCR beta chain was obtained from a study of beta chain features in type 1 diabetes. In this sample, this clone turned up a few times. Its antigen is as yet unknown. Findings and limits, study-wide: VDJ junctions from type 1 diabetes patients carried fewer insertions and larger deletions. The study notes PCR might favor shorter templates equally in patients and controls. Still unanswered here is whether HLA type influences TCRB rearrangement.

CD45RO/CCR7/CD25/CD127/CD95/CD27 separated CD4+ naive, central memory, regulatory and stem cell-like memory cells by sorting. cDNA synthesis used the whole RNA isolate, giving expressed TCRB sequences. This table comes from immunoSEQ multiplex PCR, and its TCRdb copy is limited to in-frame clones, with some not included. The profile shows fewer than 650,000 clones, around 16% of them singletons. CDR1 is SGHTA and CDR2 is FQGNSA in the germline V gene. With V trimmed by 0 bases and J by 4 bases, 7 bases remained unmatched. CDR3 size: 16 residues. The TCR was taken from a man between 18 and 35 years old in good health. This chain connects TRBV7-2 to TRBJ2-5, with 8 bases identical to TRBD1. The sample comprised naive CD4+ T cells from blood. For the CDR3, the DNA is TGTGCCAGCAGCTTAGCCCCCACAGGGGGGCGAGAGACCCAGTACTTC. It encodes CASSLAPTGGRETQYF.